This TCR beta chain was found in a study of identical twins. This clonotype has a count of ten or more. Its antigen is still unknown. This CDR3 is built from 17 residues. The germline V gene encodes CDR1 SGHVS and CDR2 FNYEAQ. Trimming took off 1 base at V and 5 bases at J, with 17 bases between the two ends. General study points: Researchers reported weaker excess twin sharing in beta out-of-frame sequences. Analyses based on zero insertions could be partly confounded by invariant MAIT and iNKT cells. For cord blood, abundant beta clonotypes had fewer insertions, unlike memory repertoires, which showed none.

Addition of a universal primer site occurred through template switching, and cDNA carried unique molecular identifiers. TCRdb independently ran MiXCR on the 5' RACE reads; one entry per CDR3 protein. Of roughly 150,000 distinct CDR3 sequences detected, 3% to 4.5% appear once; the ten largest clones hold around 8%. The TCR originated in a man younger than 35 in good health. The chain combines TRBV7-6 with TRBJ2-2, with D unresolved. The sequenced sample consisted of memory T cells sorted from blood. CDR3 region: CASSLVGIPVATGELFF. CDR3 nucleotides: TGTGCCAGCAGCTTAGTGGGTATACCGGTGGCGACCGGGGAGCTGTTTTTT.